The 14 T cell receptor beta chains in this list originate from one sample, sequenced in a study of response to subunit inactivated influenza vaccine. TCRdb reprocessed the RT-PCR reads with MiXCR, giving one entry per CDR3 protein. The data show around 540,000 distinct CDR3 sequences, over 9.5% seen once. Specimen: PBMCs from blood, collected on the day of vaccination. These receptors came from a man between 50 and 59 years old who received an inactivated influenza vaccine.

This clonotype was observed a handful of times. This sequence joins TRBV3-1 and TRBJ1-1; 8 bases are shared with TRBD1. The germline gives CDR1 LGHDT, CDR2 YNNKEL (reference sequence). Germline trimming cut 2 bases from V and 0 bases from J; bases unmatched to any gene: 2. This CDR3 has 15 residues. As DNA, the CDR3 is TGTGCCAGCAGCCAACCAGGGGGCATGAACACTGAAGCTTTCTTT. Its protein is CASSQPGGMNTEAFF.

The chain recombines TRBV7-2 with TRBJ1-5, with D possibly being TRBD1 (6 bases). V gave up 5 bases and J gave up 3 bases, with 14 bases separating them. The CDR3 extends over 15 amino acids. Germline V lookup: CDR1 SGHTA, CDR2 FQGNSA. CDR3: CASSLPGAYNQPQHF. The DNA of the CDR3 is TGTGCCAGCAGCCTCCCGGGGGCCTACAATCAGCCCCAGCATTTT.

The CDR3 DNA sequence: TGTGCCACCAGTGAGGGTACAGGGTGGGACAATGAGCAGTTCTTC. It specifies CATSEGTGWDNEQFF. The chain recombines TRBV24-1 with TRBJ2-1; a possible D gene is TRBD1 (6 bases). The CDR3 covers 15 residues. V gave up 4 bases and J gave up 5 bases, with 14 bases separating them. From germline, CDR1 is KGHDR and CDR2 SFDVKD.

In this sample, this clonotype turned up a few times. The V gene is TRBV6-1, the J gene TRBJ2-1, with 7 bases lining up with TRBD2. This CDR3 comprises 15 residues. Germline lookup yields CDR1 MNHNS and CDR2 SASEGT. With 10 bases clipped from V and 0 bases from J, the junction kept 9 bases outside the gene matches. The CDR3 loop is CATSRLAASYNEQFF. Written as DNA, the CDR3 is TGTGCCACCTCTCGACTAGCAGCCTCCTACAATGAGCAGTTCTTC.

V gene TRBV5-1 combines with J gene TRBJ1-5; 7 bases fit TRBD1. The V gene end was trimmed by 4 bases and the J gene end by 4 bases; junction bases not matched to a gene: 8. CDR1 and CDR2 from the germline V gene are SGHRS and YFSETQ. The CDR3 is made up of 15 amino acids. The CDR3 here is CASSGQEGINQPQHF. In DNA, the CDR3 is TGCGCCAGCAGCGGACAGGAAGGTATTAATCAGCCCCAGCATTTT.

This clonotype has ten or more counts. The chain joins TRBV27 to TRBJ2-5; a possible D gene is TRBD2 (6 bases). The CDR3 is made up of 13 amino acids. Trimming took 6 bases from V and 1 from J, leaving 9 bases between them. Germline assignment: CDR1 MNHEY and CDR2 SMNVEV (reference sequence). The CDR3 sequence is CASSQGLQETQYF. The CDR3 DNA reads TGTGCCAGCAGCCAGGGACTCCAAGAGACCCAGTACTTC.

The chain combines TRBV11-1 with TRBJ2-1, with a tentative D call TRBD2 (7 bases). The CDR3 is 18 residues long. V was shortened by 4 bases and J by 8 bases, with 27 bases between the two germline ends. Germline-derived CDR1 and CDR2 are SGHAT and FQDESV (reference sequence). The CDR3, as DNA: TGTGCCAGCAGCTCTCCTATTCGCGGGGGCGCCTCCTCCCATGAGCAGTTCTTC. It codes for CASSSPIRGGASSHEQFF.

This clonotype came up a few times. The chain employs TRBV7-9 and TRBJ2-3; D not resolved. The V end lost 5 bases, the J end lost 2 bases, and 17 bases lay between the germline ends. The CDR3 has 16 residues. Germline-derived CDR1 and CDR2 are SEHNR and FQNEAQ (reference sequence). The CDR3 nucleotides read TGTGCCAGCAGCCCAAGGACCCCCTTCGACACAGATACGCAGTATTTT. This sequence encodes CASSPRTPFDTDTQYF.

This clonotype came up a few times. CDR3 nucleotide sequence: TGTGCCAGCAGCGCAAACTATGGCTACACCTTC. Residues: CASSANYGYTF. This sequence joins TRBV9 and TRBJ1-2; unclear D gene. The germline V gene encodes CDR1 SGDLS and CDR2 YYNGEE. This CDR3 spans 11 amino acids. V shed 3 bases and J shed 2 bases, with 2 bases lying between them.

This sequence joins TRBV7-9 and TRBJ2-1; D gene uncertain. The V end was cut by 8 bases, the J end by 4 bases, with 12 bases between. The CDR3 is made up of 13 amino acids. The germline gives CDR1 SEHNR, CDR2 FQNEAQ (reference sequence). As DNA, the CDR3 is TGTGCCAGCGGAGTAGGAGCTTACAATGAGCAGTTCTTC. It encodes CASGVGAYNEQFF.

In this sample, this clonotype turned up a few times. V usage is TRBV6-1 and J usage is TRBJ2-1; 8 positions agree with TRBD1. This CDR3 comprises 15 residues. Germline CDR1 reads MNHNS; CDR2 reads SASEGT. V lost 5 bases and J lost 8; bases outside the gene matches: 11. The CDR3 loop reads CASSTNRQGAHEQFF. Here the CDR3 DNA reads TGTGCCAGCAGTACAAACAGGCAGGGGGCCCATGAGCAGTTCTTC.

There are a few counts of this clonotype. The V gene is TRBV9, the J gene TRBJ2-2, with 9 nucleotides matching TRBD2. V lost 1 base to trimming and J lost 5 bases; unmatched junction nucleotides: 6. Germline lookup yields CDR1 SGDLS and CDR2 YYNGEE. CDR3 size: 16 residues. CDR3 nucleotide sequence: TGTGCCAGCAGCGTACTAGCGGGGAGCGGAACCGGGGAGCTGTTTTTT. It specifies CASSVLAGSGTGELFF. Drawing the rest from reference TRBV9 and TRBJ2-2, the complete variable domain is DSGVTQTPKHLITATGQRVTLRCSPRSGDLSVYWYQQSLDQGLQFLIQYYNGEERAKGNILERFSAQQFPDLHSELNLSSLELGDSALYFCASSVLAGSGTGELFFGEGSRLTVL.

This clonotype was seen only a few times. The chain combines TRBV7-9 with TRBJ2-1; 9 nucleotides agree with TRBD2. The CDR3 totals 15 residues. Germline-derived CDR1 and CDR2 are SEHNR and FQNEAQ (reference sequence). The V gene end was trimmed by 5 bases and the J gene end by 2 bases; junction bases not matched to a gene: 4. CDR3 DNA: TGTGCCAGCAGCCCCGGGACTAGCCCCTACAATGAGCAGTTCTTC. Translating it yields CASSPGTSPYNEQFF.

This clonotype was detected only a few times. The chain has TRBV6-5 and TRBJ1-3, with D perhaps TRBD1 (6 bases). Trimming cost V 7 bases and J 4 bases, with 20 bases left between them. Germline values: CDR1 MNHEY, CDR2 SVGAGI. The CDR3 length is 16 residues. The CDR3 here is CASISRRQAGGNTIYF. The CDR3 DNA reads as TGTGCCAGCATTTCCCGAAGACAGGCGGGCGGAAACACCATATATTTT.